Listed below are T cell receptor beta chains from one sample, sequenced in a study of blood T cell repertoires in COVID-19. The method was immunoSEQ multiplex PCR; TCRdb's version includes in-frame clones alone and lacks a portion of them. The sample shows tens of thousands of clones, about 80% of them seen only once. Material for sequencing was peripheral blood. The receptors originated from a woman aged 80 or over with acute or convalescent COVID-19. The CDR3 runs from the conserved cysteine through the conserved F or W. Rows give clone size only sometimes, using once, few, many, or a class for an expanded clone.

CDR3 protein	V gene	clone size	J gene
CASSATSGREQYF	TRBV2	few	TRBJ2-3
CATSAGQGNTEAFF	TRBV24-1	many	TRBJ1-1
CASSYTGRAGNEQFF	TRBV9	.	TRBJ2-1
CASSFKGGTGELFF	TRBV5-1	.	TRBJ2-2
CASSLGLSRGRTEAFF	TRBV5-1	.	TRBJ1-1
CASRAGAPGELFF	TRBV10-2	.	TRBJ2-2
CASRQSVIYEQYF	TRBV12-3/TRBV12-4	.	TRBJ2-7
CASSANRGLVRVQETQYF	TRBV9	.	TRBJ2-5
CATSARASGGPEKLFF	TRBV15	.	TRBJ1-4
CASSLQGAAGYTF	TRBV19	.	TRBJ1-2
CASSLEGQGPRKSEAFF	TRBV5-1	.	TRBJ1-1
CASSKPGLAGGEQYF	TRBV5-4	few	TRBJ2-7
CASSLALTSGTQYF	TRBV7-8	.	TRBJ2-3
CASSQEYQGEQFF	TRBV4-3	few	TRBJ2-1
CAWSTDRAEQYF	TRBV30	.	TRBJ2-7
CASSYLQQDGNTGELFF	TRBV6-2/TRBV6-3	.	TRBJ2-2
CASSFRSGSRLNEQFF	TRBV7-7	.	TRBJ2-1
CASSQDPPGGPYEQYF	TRBV4-1	once	TRBJ2-7
CASSFLRGGGAGELFF	TRBV5-1	.	TRBJ2-2
CASSLAGLASYEQYF	TRBV18	many	TRBJ2-7
CASSQDGGQAYGYTF	TRBV3-1/TRBV3-2	.	TRBJ1-2
CASSFPGSNYGYTF	TRBV28	once	TRBJ1-2